This entry lists 20 T cell receptor beta chains sequenced from one sample in a study of neoadjuvant nivolumab and ipilimumab in lung cancer. Clones were sequenced by immunoSEQ multiplex PCR, and TCRdb holds only the in-frame ones, with some missing. The table records 2,000 to 2,500 clones, roughly 84% of them present only once. The sequencing here drew on adjacent normal lung tissue, taken after neoadjuvant nivolumab, alone or with ipilimumab, at or shortly before surgery. These receptors all stem from an adult with non-small cell lung cancer.

This clone was counted a single time. As DNA, the CDR3 is TGTGCCAGCAGCTTAAACAGGGGCTCTGGAAACACCATATATTTT. Its protein is CASSLNRGSGNTIYF. The genes are TRBV7-8 and TRBJ1-3; TRBD1 matches at 7 bases. This CDR3 has 15 amino acids. Germline V lookup: CDR1 SGHVS, CDR2 FQNEAQ. The V gene end was trimmed by 2 bases and the J gene end by 0 bases; junction bases not matched to a gene: 1. The variable domain in full, completed from reference TRBV7-8 and TRBJ1-3, reads GAGVSQSPRYKVAKRGQDVALRCDPISGHVSLFWYQQALGQGPEFLTYFQNEAQLDKSGLPSDRFFAERPEGSVSTLKIQRTQQEDSAVYLCASSLNRGSGNTIYFGEGSWLTVV.

The genes are TRBV5-1 and TRBJ1-1; 10 nucleotides line up with TRBD1. The CDR3 contains 15 residues. The junction had 7 bases not matched to a gene; V was cut back by 4 bases and J by 4 bases. CDR1 is SGHRS and CDR2 is YFSETQ in the germline V gene. The CDR3 region has the DNA TGCGCCAGCAGCCCCCAGACAGGGGGCGGCACTGAAGCTTTCTTT. Amino acids: CASSPQTGGGTEAFF.

The chain recombines TRBV7-2 with TRBJ1-1; D gene uncertain. Germline lookup yields CDR1 SGHTA and CDR2 FQGNSA. The CDR3 is made up of 15 amino acids. With 5 bases removed from V and 1 base from J, the gap between germline ends came to 14 bases. CDR3 bases: TGTGCCAGCAGCCCTCTAAATAAGGGGAACACTGAAGCTTTCTTT. This gives the protein CASSPLNKGNTEAFF.

The V and J genes are TRBV5-1 and TRBJ2-3; tentative D call: TRBD2 (6 bases). Germline values: CDR1 SGHRS, CDR2 YFSETQ. Trimming took 2 bases from V and 1 from J, leaving 17 bases between them. The CDR3 contains 17 residues. The CDR3 nucleotides are TGCGCCAGCAGCTTAGGTGGGGGGAGCGGCGGCACAGATACGCAGTATTTT. It specifies CASSLGGGSGGTDTQYF.

The chain employs TRBV6-6 and TRBJ1-1; D is perhaps TRBD1 (6 bases). Trimming removed 8 bases from V and 0 bases from J, with 10 bases in between. Germline V CDR1 and CDR2: MNHNY, SVGAGI (reference sequence). The length of the CDR3 is 13 residues. Here the CDR3 DNA reads TGTGCCAGCTGCAGACAGGTGAACACTGAAGCTTTCTTT. This sequence encodes CASCRQVNTEAFF.

V is TRBV4-1 and J is TRBJ2-5; 7 bases agree with TRBD2. Germline CDR1 is MGHRA and CDR2 is YSYEKL. The J segment lost 3 bases and the V segment lost 4 bases, leaving 2 bases of the junction unmatched. This CDR3 is built from 13 residues. The CDR3 DNA is TGCGCCAGCAGCCGGGCGGGAGAAGAGACCCAGTACTTC. Translated, it gives CASSRAGEETQYF.

The chain uses TRBV28 and TRBJ2-1, with TRBD2 matching over 10 bases. V gave up 2 bases and J gave up 3 bases; unmatched junction bases: 10. CDR1 and CDR2 (germline): MDHEN, SYDVKM. The CDR3 is 18 residues long. The CDR3 nucleotides are TGTGCCAGCAGTTTAAGCCCTCAGCAGCGGGAGGGCTACAATGAGCAGTTCTTC. Its protein is CASSLSPQQREGYNEQFF.

V gene TRBV6-1 combines with J gene TRBJ1-5; D gene uncertain. This CDR3 is built from 14 residues. V lost 3 bases, J lost 0 bases, and 6 bases lay in between. Germline V gene lookup returns CDR1 MNHNS and CDR2 SASEGT. The CDR3 nucleotides are TGTGCCAGCAGTGACGGGAATAGCAATCAGCCCCAGCATTTT. Translating it yields CASSDGNSNQPQHF.

The chain links TRBV18 to TRBJ2-3; no clear D gene. The CDR3 contains 13 residues. The germline V gene encodes CDR1 KGHSH and CDR2 LQKENI. Trimming left V 5 bases short and J 5 bases short, with 11 bases between. CDR3: CASSSNLRDTQYF. The CDR3 nucleotides are TGTGCCAGCTCATCCAACCTCAGAGATACGCAGTATTTT.

The chain uses TRBV9 and TRBJ1-2, with D unresolved. The CDR3 runs to 14 residues. CDR1 and CDR2 (germline): SGDLS, YYNGEE. The V gene lost 0 bases and the J gene lost 5 bases, with 11 bases spanning the gap. The CDR3 nucleotides are TGTGCCAGCAGCGTAGGACGAGGCACTTATGGCTACACCTTC. Protein sequence: CASSVGRGTYGYTF.

The chain uses TRBV5-1 and TRBJ1-1; 8 bases agree with TRBD1. This CDR3 is built from 16 residues. CDR1 is SGHRS, CDR2 YFSETQ, per germline. Trimming took 0 bases from V and 0 from J; bases not matched to a gene: 4. The DNA of the CDR3 is TGCGCCAGCAGCTTGGACCCAGGGGGCATGAACACTGAAGCTTTCTTT. It yields the protein CASSLDPGGMNTEAFF.

CDR3 DNA sequence: TGTGCCAGCAGCTTGATTTCGGGTGGGGAGACCCAGTACTTC. Its translation: CASSLISGGETQYF. This chain joins TRBV5-4 and TRBJ2-5; D unclear. There are 14 residues in the CDR3. In germline, CDR1 is SGHNT, CDR2 YYREEE (reference sequence). Deletions cut 1 base from V and 5 bases from J, with 12 bases between.

CDR3 DNA sequence: TGTGCCAGCAGTACGAGTGGGAATCAGCCCCAGCATTTT. Translating it yields CASSTSGNQPQHF. The chain joins TRBV27 to TRBJ1-5; D is undetermined. The germline V gene has CDR1 MNHEY and CDR2 SMNVEV (reference sequence). CDR3 size: 13 residues. V was shortened by 5 bases and J by 4 bases, with 9 bases between the two germline ends.

This clone was seen only once. The chain has TRBV5-5 and TRBJ1-2, with TRBD1 as a possible D gene (6 bases). V lost 4 bases and J lost 3, with 19 bases in between. This CDR3 has 16 residues. Germline-derived CDR1 and CDR2 are SGHKS and YYEKEE (reference sequence). The CDR3 sequence is CASSHRTDFMDYGYTF. DNA of the CDR3: TGTGCCAGCAGCCACCGGACAGATTTCATGGACTATGGCTACACCTTC.

The rearrangement joins TRBV19 to TRBJ1-3; D gene ambiguous. This CDR3 has 14 residues. Between the trimmed V and J ends, which lost 1 base and 8 bases, there was a span of 12 bases. Germline V lookup: CDR1 LNHDA, CDR2 SQIVND (reference sequence). CDR3 in amino acids: CASSIVGRSDTIYF. CDR3 in DNA: TGTGCCAGTAGTATAGTAGGACGGTCGGACACCATATATTTT.

This clone was seen just once. Here the CDR3 reads CASSSSGMVYEQYF. The CDR3 coding sequence is TGTGCCAGCAGCAGTAGCGGGATGGTTTACGAGCAGTACTTC. This sequence joins TRBV11-3 and TRBJ2-7, with 8 bases matching TRBD2. The CDR3 is made up of 14 amino acids. The V and J ends lost 5 bases and 4 bases, in that order; junction bases with no gene match: 7. Germline assignment: CDR1 SGHNT and CDR2 YENEEA.

The chain carries TRBV28 and TRBJ1-5; 9 bases agree with TRBD1. The germline CDR1 and CDR2 sequences are MDHEN and SYDVKM. The CDR3 totals 13 residues. V gave up 6 bases and J gave up 5 bases; unmatched junction bases: 2. As DNA, the CDR3 is TGTGCCAGCAGACAGGGGGCCGATCAGCCCCAGCATTTT. Encoded protein: CASRQGADQPQHF.

This chain joins TRBV7-9 and TRBJ2-1; a possible D gene is TRBD2 (5 bases). The CDR3 contains 13 residues. V lost 5 bases, J lost 5 bases, and 10 bases lay in between. Germline loops: CDR1 SEHNR, CDR2 FQNEAQ (reference sequence). CDR3 sequence (DNA): TGTGCCAGCAGCCCCGCCGGGGACAATGAGCAGTTCTTC. Its protein is CASSPAGDNEQFF.

Here the CDR3 DNA reads TGCGCCAGCAGCCAAAATCGACAGGGGGGCGCCTACGAGCAGTACTTC. As protein: CASSQNRQGGAYEQYF. The chain has TRBV4-3 and TRBJ2-7; 9 positions match TRBD1. Germline CDR1 LGHNA, CDR2 YSLEER. This CDR3 is built from 16 residues. Trimming cost V 2 bases and J 2 bases; bases outside gene matches: 7.

The chain couples TRBV28 to TRBJ1-5; 7 bases are a match to TRBD1. V trimming: 6 bases; J trimming: 7 bases; junction bases outside the gene matches: 3. The V gene's germline CDR1 is MDHEN and CDR2 SYDVKM. The CDR3 runs to 12 residues. CDR3 region: CASRSRGQPQHF. The CDR3 nucleotides read TGTGCCAGCAGGTCCAGGGGGCAGCCCCAGCATTTT.